A single sample is the source of the 18 T cell receptor beta chains below, sequenced in a study of T cell responses to AZD1222 COVID-19 vaccine. Sequenced by immunoSEQ multiplex PCR; TCRdb stores in-frame clones only, minus some. The sample holds some 130,000 clones, approximately 85% seen once. Sequenced here: peripheral blood, sampled on day 0 of AZD1222 vaccination. The receptors derive from an adult in good health.

J is TRBJ2-2 and V is TRBV14; 10 bases match TRBD1. Germline V gene sequence: CDR1 SGHDN, CDR2 FVKESK. Germline trimming cut 1 base from V and 7 bases from J; bases unmatched to any gene: 15. The CDR3 runs 19 residues. The CDR3 DNA reads TGTGCCAGCAGCCAAGTTTTTACCCTCCGGGACAGGGGAGACGGGGAGCTGTTTTTT. Its protein product is CASSQVFTLRDRGDGELFF.

This chain joins TRBV7-2 and TRBJ1-1; maybe TRBD1 (6 bases). Trimming took off 3 bases at V and 3 bases at J, with 8 bases between the two ends. This CDR3 has 13 amino acids. Per germline, CDR1 SGHTA and CDR2 FQGNSA. The CDR3 DNA reads TGTGCCAGCAGCTTTGGGGGCGACACTGAAGCTTTCTTT. Translated, it gives CASSFGGDTEAFF.

The V gene is TRBV5-4, the J gene TRBJ2-7; 12 bases are shared with TRBD2. The CDR3 length is 20 residues. The germline CDR1 and CDR2 sequences are SGHNT and YYREEE (reference sequence). V trimming: 0 bases; J trimming: 0 bases; junction bases outside the gene matches: 13. This CDR3 is CASSLGGLAGGRPSSYEQYF. The CDR3 DNA sequence: TGTGCCAGCAGCTTGGGAGGGCTAGCGGGGGGGCGTCCGAGCTCCTACGAGCAGTACTTC.

The gene calls are TRBV21-1 and TRBJ1-1; the D call in the table, TRBD1, was not verified against the DNA. TRBV21-1 is annotated as a pseudogene. The CDR3 totals 16 residues. DNA for the CDR3: TGTGCCAGCAGCAAAGTAGGGGAAATTAGAGGCACTGAAGCTTTCTTT. It translates to CASSKVGEIRGTEAFF.

The V and J genes are TRBV5-1 and TRBJ2-5, with D possibly matching TRBD2 (6 bases). The length of the CDR3 is 16 residues. The V gene lost 4 bases and the J gene lost 1 base, with 17 bases spanning the gap. Germline CDR1 and CDR2: SGHRS and YFSETQ. DNA for the CDR3: TGCGCCAGCAGCATCGCCCAGGTAGCGGCCCAAGAGACCCAGTACTTC. This gives the protein CASSIAQVAAQETQYF. Supplemented by reference TRBV5-1 and TRBJ2-5, the full variable domain reads KAGVTQTPRYLIKTRGQQVTLSCSPISGHRSVSWYQQTPGQGLQFLFEYFSETQRNKGNFPGRFSGRQFSNSRSEMNVSTLELGDSALYLCASSIAQVAAQETQYFGPGTRLLVL.

J is TRBJ2-3 and V is TRBV27; D may be TRBD2 (6 bases). Per the germline V gene, CDR1 is MNHEY and CDR2 is SMNVEV (reference sequence). This CDR3 has 15 amino acids. V was pared by 6 bases and J by 1 base, with 14 bases between. This CDR3 reads CASSPTSIGTDTQYF. CDR3 in DNA: TGTGCCAGCAGCCCTACTAGCATCGGCACAGATACGCAGTATTTT.

The V and J genes are TRBV7-9 and TRBJ1-2; D ambiguous. The germline CDR1 and CDR2 sequences are SEHNR and FQNEAQ (reference sequence). This CDR3 is 14 amino acids long. V lost 1 base, J lost 5 bases, and 11 bases lay in between. CDR3 DNA: TGTGCCAGCAGCTTAGGGAACGTGAATTATGGCTACACCTTC. Amino acids: CASSLGNVNYGYTF.

The chain uses TRBV12-3 or TRBV12-4 and TRBJ1-1; 8 bases map to TRBD1. The CDR3 has 13 amino acids. Germline trimming cut 6 bases from V and 10 bases from J; bases unmatched to any gene: 10. CDR3 sequence: CASRPGTGWRAFF. DNA for the CDR3: TGTGCCAGCAGACCCGGGACAGGCTGGAGAGCTTTCTTT.

The chain is built from TRBV6-1 and TRBJ2-4; a weak D match, TRBD2 (6 bases). V dropped 2 bases and J dropped 8 bases, with 16 bases sitting between them. This CDR3 is 15 amino acids long. CDR1 is MNHNS, CDR2 SASEGT, per germline. DNA of the CDR3: TGTGCCAGCAGTGAACCGGGGGTACTTAGGGACATTCAGTACTTC. This encodes CASSEPGVLRDIQYF.

A word on this clone: Other nucleotide sequences in the sample specify the same CDR3. The CDR3 region is CASSPTGNTEAFF. As DNA, the CDR3 is TGTGCCAGCAGCCCAACAGGAAACACTGAAGCTTTCTTT. V and J are TRBV3-1 (or the pseudogene TRBV3-2) and TRBJ1-1; tentatively, D is TRBD1 (5 bases). The CDR3 is made up of 13 amino acids. Germline-derived CDR1 and CDR2 are LGHDT and YNNKEL (reference sequence). V shed 4 bases and J shed 2 bases, with 8 bases lying between them.

This clone was seen a single time. The CDR3 reads CAWGTGEAGNTIYF. For the CDR3, the DNA is TGTGCCTGGGGAACAGGGGAGGCTGGAAACACCATATATTTT. The gene calls are TRBV30 and TRBJ1-3; 7 positions match TRBD1. V shed 5 bases, J shed 2 bases, and the junction held 6 bases outside the gene matches. Germline loops: CDR1 GTSNPN, CDR2 SVGIG (reference sequence). This CDR3 spans 14 amino acids.

The rearrangement joins TRBV6-5 to TRBJ2-3; TRBD1 might be the D (7 bases). This CDR3 spans 16 amino acids. CDR1 MNHEY and CDR2 SVGAGI come from the germline V gene. V lost 0 bases and J lost 3, with 13 bases in between. CDR3 DNA sequence: TGTGCCAGCAGTTACTCGATCCCAGGGGGGACAGATACGCAGTATTTT. Translating it yields CASSYSIPGGTDTQYF.

The CDR3, as DNA: TGTGCCAGCAGCTTATTGGCCGGCACTTACACTGAAGCTTTCTTT. This sequence encodes CASSLLAGTYTEAFF. The V call is TRBV7-6, the J call TRBJ1-1; D ambiguous. The CDR3 extends over 15 amino acids. V was trimmed by 2 bases and J by 3 bases, leaving 13 bases between them. CDR1 is SGHVS and CDR2 is FNYEAQ in the germline V gene.

The chain uses TRBV7-9 and TRBJ2-7; D gene ambiguous. V dropped 5 bases and J dropped 6 bases, with 11 bases sitting between them. Germline-derived CDR1 and CDR2 are SEHNR and FQNEAQ (reference sequence). The CDR3 is 12 amino acids. The CDR3 region is CASSPREFEQYF. In DNA form, the CDR3 reads TGTGCCAGCAGCCCAAGGGAATTCGAGCAGTACTTC.

This chain joins TRBV10-3 and TRBJ1-3; D may be TRBD1 (6 bases). The germline V gene has CDR1 ENHRY and CDR2 SYGVKD. The CDR3 runs 14 residues. Trimming took 6 bases from V and 4 from J, leaving 13 bases between them. CDR3 DNA sequence: TGTGCCATCAGGGACAGTTTGGCGGGAAACACCATATATTTT. It encodes CAIRDSLAGNTIYF.

The gene calls are TRBV7-6 and TRBJ2-6; D is uncertain. The CDR3 covers 15 residues. Germline CDR1 SGHVS, CDR2 FNYEAQ. Trimming removed 1 base from V and 2 bases from J, with 6 bases in between. The CDR3, as DNA: TGTGCCAGCAGCTTAGATACGGCTGGGGCCAACGTCCTGACTTTC. It encodes CASSLDTAGANVLTF.

The chain is built from TRBV6-5 and TRBJ2-1, with D perhaps matching TRBD1 (5 bases). V gave up 2 bases and J gave up 12 bases, with 11 bases separating them. CDR3 length: 12 residues. Germline V CDR1 and CDR2: MNHEY, SVGAGI. DNA for the CDR3: TGTGCCAGCAGTTACGGCAGGGTGGCGCAGTTCTTC. Translation: CASSYGRVAQFF.

The genes are TRBV4-2 and TRBJ1-3; D is perhaps TRBD1 (5 bases). There are 15 residues in the CDR3. Germline CDR1 LGHNA, CDR2 YNFKEQ. The germline V and J ends were trimmed by 0 bases and 1 base, with 7 bases remaining between them. CDR3 loop: CASSQEGGSGNTIYF. The DNA of the CDR3 is TGTGCCAGCAGCCAAGAGGGGGGGTCTGGAAACACCATATATTTT.